This entry concerns a single T cell receptor beta chain. V gave up 7 bases and J gave up 1 base, with 10 bases separating them. The CDR3 runs to 13 residues. Germline V gives CDR1 MNHNY, CDR2 SVGAGI (reference sequence). These data are taken from a study of blood T cell repertoires in COVID-19. On the study more broadly: Acute and convalescent COVID-19 samples came from the United States, Italy and Spain.

Per the authors' pipeline: Using reference gene primer amplification, nucleated cell counts were estimated. Sequencing was performed with immunoSEQ multiplex PCR; in TCRdb, only in-frame clones are kept and a portion is missing. Clonal size and the V and J genes are those of that table, whereas D and trimming came from the DNA. The profile shows just over 80,000 clones, about 86% of them singletons. The chain has TRBV6-6 and TRBJ2-5; D gene ambiguous. This TCR was sampled from an elderly man with acute or convalescent COVID-19. Sequencing was performed on peripheral blood. The CDR3 DNA is TGTGCCAGCACCAGACATTTCCAAGAGACCCAGTACTTC. It translates to CASTRHFQETQYF.